Listed below are T cell receptor beta chains from one sample, sequenced in a study of cytomegalovirus exposure and HLA in healthy donors. The method was immunoSEQ multiplex PCR; TCRdb's version includes in-frame clones alone and lacks a portion of them. This sample has around 120,000 clones, with around 81% found just once. The sample was PBMCs. All receptors come from a man aged 18-30 years in good health and CMV-seronegative. Both conserved end residues are trimmed from each CDR3. Fields, in order: V gene, J gene, CDR3 protein.

>TRBV7-9|TRBJ2-4
ASSLLAGGAKNIQY
>TRBV27|TRBJ2-1
ASLTGLNEQF
>TRBV19|TRBJ1-1
ASRPESGGMNTEAF
>TRBV7-2|TRBJ1-2
ASSSTGGDYGYT
>TRBV18|TRBJ2-1
ASSPPSTGGLSYNEQF
>TRBV18|TRBJ1-3
ASSPARRSSGNTIY
>TRBV10-3|TRBJ2-5
AIRQQETQY
>TRBV5-4|TRBJ2-1
ASSLGAGGGAGEQF
>TRBV5-1|TRBJ2-5
ASCRGGGAEETQY
>TRBV7-2|TRBJ1-1
ASSQNQAAGVAF
>TRBV15|TRBJ1-5
ATSRDRTGVYQPQH
>TRBV7-8|TRBJ2-3
ASSLGGGGALHTQY
>TRBV27|TRBJ1-3
ASYSFTGVPGNTIY
>TRBV19|TRBJ1-2
ATAGQINYGYT
>TRBV10-3|TRBJ1-1
AISGTAEAF
>TRBV6-5|TRBJ1-2
ASRSTVPYGYT
>TRBV7-9|TRBJ2-1
ASSLRASGSYNEQF
>TRBV18|TRBJ1-1
ASSAGGGTEAF
>TRBV7-6|TRBJ1-1
ASSSLSRQGTEAF
>TRBV6-5|TRBJ2-3
ASSSPTGDYTDTQY
>TRBV25-1|TRBJ1-2
ASSEPGADWDGYT
>TRBV28|TRBJ1-2
ASSYLPGTGVYGYT
>TRBV4-1|TRBJ1-2
ASSHSGGAVRGYT
>TRBV2|TRBJ1-3
ASSERGSGNTIY
>TRBV14|TRBJ1-2
ASSQDPSVYGYT
>TRBV18|TRBJ1-5
ASSFGQVGGQPQH
>TRBV4-3|TRBJ2-5
ASSQKLALETQY
>TRBV6-5|TRBJ1-2
ASTSGLSYGYT
>TRBV30|TRBJ1-3
AWSRGSGNTIY
>TRBV30|TRBJ2-2
ARLGQGFTGELF
>TRBV30|TRBJ1-5
AWRPQGALQPQH